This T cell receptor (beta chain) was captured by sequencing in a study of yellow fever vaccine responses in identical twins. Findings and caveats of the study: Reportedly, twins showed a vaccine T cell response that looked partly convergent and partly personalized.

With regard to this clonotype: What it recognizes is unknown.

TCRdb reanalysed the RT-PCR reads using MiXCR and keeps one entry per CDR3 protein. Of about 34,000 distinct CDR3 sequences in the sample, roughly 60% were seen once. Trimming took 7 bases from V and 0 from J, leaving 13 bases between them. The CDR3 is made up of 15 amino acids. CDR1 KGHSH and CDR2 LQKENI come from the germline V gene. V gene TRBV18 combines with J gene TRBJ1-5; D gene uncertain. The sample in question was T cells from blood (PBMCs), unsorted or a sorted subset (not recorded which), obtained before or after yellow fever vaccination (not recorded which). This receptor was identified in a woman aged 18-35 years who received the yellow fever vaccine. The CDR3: CASFPWAVSNQPQHF. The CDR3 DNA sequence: TGTGCCAGCTTTCCTTGGGCCGTTAGCAATCAGCCCCAGCATTTT.